This paragraph reports one TCR beta chain. This clonotype was counted between two and nine times. Its cognate antigen has yet to be identified. Nothing much larger sits one base from this clone, and base qualities are not available. Sequencing was performed on an Illumina HiSeq 1500. TCRdb trimmed public reads at Q25 via fastp, called clones via MiXCR and kept in-frame beta chains. Under each unique CDR3 protein, matching rows form one entry showing the most common genes and DNA. The sample contains some 800,000 distinct CDR3 sequences, around a third of them found a single time. Of the sample, 9.5% to 15% falls within the top ten clones. Read against the paper, the sample's treatment or condition label means: in vitro stimulation with specific CMV peptide epitopes to enrich CMV-specific T cells. This sample is part of a study of T cell repertoires in cytomegalovirus infection (dated by TCRdb to between 2018 and 2020). Study-wide context: Peptide stimulations targeted recently identified HLA-C-restricted CMV epitopes, whose presentation resists viral immunomodulation, together with well-studied HLA-B-restricted epitopes. Donor HLA type was relevant to the analysis, as public TCR beta signatures indicated carriage of CMV infection together with the matching HLA type. What the work shows at the level of the full study, not this receptor alone: Cumulative frequency of public TCR beta family members discriminated carriers of CMV infection plus the relevant HLA type in this cohort and an independent roughly 330-donor cohort. The ex vivo response was dominated by HLA-C-restricted CMV-specific TCR beta clonotypes, which also provided the single most frequent clonotype in two of eight donors.

The input for sequencing was cultured CD8+ T cells from PBMCs, taken from culture after CMV antigen stimulation. The sequence was obtained from a human donor in good health (CMV status not recorded). Some clones in this sample may be carry-over from other donors' samples.

The base sequence is TGTGCCAGCAGCCCGGGACTAGCGGGGAGCCCTATCCCCTACGAGCAGTACTTC. This codes for CASSPGLAGSPIPYEQYF. The chain is encoded by TRBV7-2 joined to TRBJ2-7; 13 bases in between match TRBD2. Looking up the germline V gene yields CDR1 SGHTA and CDR2 FQGNSA. The CDR3 spans 18 residues, from the cysteine through the phenylalanine. The read is trimmed to its CDR3 DNA, 54 bases read in frame from base 1. V is cut back by 5 bases and J by 2 bases, with 12 bases in the junction unmatched.